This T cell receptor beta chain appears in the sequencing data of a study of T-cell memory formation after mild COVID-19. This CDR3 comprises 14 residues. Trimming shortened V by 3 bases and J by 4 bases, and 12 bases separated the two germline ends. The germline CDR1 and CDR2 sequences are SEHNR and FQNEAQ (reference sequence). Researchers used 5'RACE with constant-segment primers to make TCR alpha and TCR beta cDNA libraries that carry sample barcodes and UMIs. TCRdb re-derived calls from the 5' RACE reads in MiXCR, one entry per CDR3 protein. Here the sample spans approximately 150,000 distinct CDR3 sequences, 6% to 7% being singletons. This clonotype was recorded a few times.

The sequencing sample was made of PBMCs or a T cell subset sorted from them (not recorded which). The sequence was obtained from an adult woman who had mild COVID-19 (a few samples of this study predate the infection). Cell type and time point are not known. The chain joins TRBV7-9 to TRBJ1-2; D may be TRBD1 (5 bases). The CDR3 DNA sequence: TGTGCCAGCAGCTTCGACTGGGGACCCTATGGCTACACCTTC. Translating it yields CASSFDWGPYGYTF.